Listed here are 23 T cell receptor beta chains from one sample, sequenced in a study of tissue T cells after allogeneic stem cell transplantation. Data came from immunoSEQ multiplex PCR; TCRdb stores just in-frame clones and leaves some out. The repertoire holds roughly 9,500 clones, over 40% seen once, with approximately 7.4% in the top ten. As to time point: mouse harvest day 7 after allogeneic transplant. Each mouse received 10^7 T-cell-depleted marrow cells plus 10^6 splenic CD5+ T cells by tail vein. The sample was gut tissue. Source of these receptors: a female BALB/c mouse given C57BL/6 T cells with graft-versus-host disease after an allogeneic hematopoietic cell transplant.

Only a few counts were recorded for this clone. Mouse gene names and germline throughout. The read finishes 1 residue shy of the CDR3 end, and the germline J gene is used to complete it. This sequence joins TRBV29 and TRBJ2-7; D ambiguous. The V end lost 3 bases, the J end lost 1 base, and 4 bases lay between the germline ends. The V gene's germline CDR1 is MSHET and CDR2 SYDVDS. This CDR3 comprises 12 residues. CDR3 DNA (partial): TGTGCTAGCAGTTTCCAATCCTATGAACAGTAC. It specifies CASSFQSYEQY. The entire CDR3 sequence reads CASSFQSYEQYF.

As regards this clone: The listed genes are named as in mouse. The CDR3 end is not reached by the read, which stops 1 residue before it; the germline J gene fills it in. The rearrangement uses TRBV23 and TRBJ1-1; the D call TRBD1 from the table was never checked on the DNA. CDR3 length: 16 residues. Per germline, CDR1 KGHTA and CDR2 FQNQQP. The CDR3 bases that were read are TGCTCCAGCAGTCAATCCGGGACAGGGGCAGGCACAGAAGTCTTC. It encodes CSSSQSGTGAGTEVF. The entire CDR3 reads CSSSQSGTGAGTEVFF. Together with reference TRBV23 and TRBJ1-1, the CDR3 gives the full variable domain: DAAVTQKPRYLIKMKGQEAEMKCIPEKGHTAVFWYQQKQSKELKFLIYFQNQQPLDQIDMVKERFSAVCPSSSLCSLGIRTCEAEDSALYLCSSSQSGTGAGTEVFFGKGTRLTVV.

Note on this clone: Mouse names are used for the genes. The CDR3 loop is CSSPRGSAETLYF. The covered CDR3 bases are TGCTCCAGCCCCAGGGGGAGTGCAGAAACGCTGTAT. This chain links TRBV23 with TRBJ2-3; the table's D call, TRBD1, has no DNA check behind it. The CDR3 end falls 1 residue outside the read, so it is completed with the germline J gene. Germline assignment: CDR1 KGHTA and CDR2 FQNQQP. The CDR3 covers 13 residues.

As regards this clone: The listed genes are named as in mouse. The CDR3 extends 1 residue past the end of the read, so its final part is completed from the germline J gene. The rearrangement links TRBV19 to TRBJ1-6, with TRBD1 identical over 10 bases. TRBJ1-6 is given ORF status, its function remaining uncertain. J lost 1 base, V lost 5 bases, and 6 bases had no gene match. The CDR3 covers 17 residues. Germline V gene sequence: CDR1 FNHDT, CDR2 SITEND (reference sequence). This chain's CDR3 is CASSPRDRGSYNSPLYF. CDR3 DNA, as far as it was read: TGTGCCAGCAGCCCCCGGGACAGGGGATCCTATAATTCGCCCCTCTAC.

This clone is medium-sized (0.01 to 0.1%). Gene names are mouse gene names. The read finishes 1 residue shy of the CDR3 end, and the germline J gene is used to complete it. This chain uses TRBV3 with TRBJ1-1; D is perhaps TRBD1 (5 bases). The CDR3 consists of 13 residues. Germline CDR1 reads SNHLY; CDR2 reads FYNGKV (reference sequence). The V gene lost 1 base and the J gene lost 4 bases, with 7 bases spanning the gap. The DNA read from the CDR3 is TGTGCCAGCAGCTTAGGGGGGGGCACAGAAGTCTTC. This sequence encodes CASSLGGGTEVF. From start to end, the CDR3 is CASSLGGGTEVFF.

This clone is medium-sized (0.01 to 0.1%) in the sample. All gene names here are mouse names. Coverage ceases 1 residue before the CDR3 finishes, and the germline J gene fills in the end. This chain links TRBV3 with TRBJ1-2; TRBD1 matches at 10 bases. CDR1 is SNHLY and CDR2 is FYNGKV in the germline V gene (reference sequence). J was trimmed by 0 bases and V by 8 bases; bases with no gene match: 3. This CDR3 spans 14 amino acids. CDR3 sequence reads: CASGGQGANSDYTF. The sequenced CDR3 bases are TGTGCCAGCGGCGGACAGGGGGCAAACTCCGACTACACC.

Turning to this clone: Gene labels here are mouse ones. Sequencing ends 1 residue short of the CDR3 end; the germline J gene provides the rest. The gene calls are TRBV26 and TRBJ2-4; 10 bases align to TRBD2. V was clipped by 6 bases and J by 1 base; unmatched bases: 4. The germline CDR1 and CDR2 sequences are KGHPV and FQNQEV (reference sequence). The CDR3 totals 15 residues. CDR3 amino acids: CASSPGGAGQNTLYF. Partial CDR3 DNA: TGTGCCAGCAGCCCTGGGGGGGCGGGTCAAAACACCTTGTAC.

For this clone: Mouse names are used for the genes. The CDR3 sequence is CAWSLKGRGNQDTQYF. Partial CDR3 DNA: TGTGCCTGGAGTCTAAAAGGGCGAGGGAACCAAGACACCCAGTAC. The gene calls are TRBV31 and TRBJ2-5; no firm D call. The read finishes 1 residue shy of the CDR3 end, and the germline J gene is used to complete it. Germline CDR1 GKSSPN, CDR2 SITVG. V was trimmed by 0 bases and J by 0 bases, leaving 13 bases between them. The CDR3 consists of 16 residues.

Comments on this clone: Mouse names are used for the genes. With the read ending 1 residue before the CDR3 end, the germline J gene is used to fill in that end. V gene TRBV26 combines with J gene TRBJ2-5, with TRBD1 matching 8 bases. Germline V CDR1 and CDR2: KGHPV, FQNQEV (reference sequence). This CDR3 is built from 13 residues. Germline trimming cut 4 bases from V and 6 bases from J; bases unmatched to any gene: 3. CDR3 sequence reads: CASSRQGMDTQYF. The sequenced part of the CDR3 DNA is TGTGCCAGCAGTCGACAGGGGATGGACACCCAGTAC. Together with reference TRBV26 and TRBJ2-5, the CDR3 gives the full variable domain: NSKVIQTPRYLVKGQGQKAKMRCIPEKGHPVVFWYQQNKNNEFKFLINFQNQEVLQQIDMTEKRFSAECPSNSPCSLEIQSSEAGDSALYLCASSRQGMDTQYFGPGTRLLVL.

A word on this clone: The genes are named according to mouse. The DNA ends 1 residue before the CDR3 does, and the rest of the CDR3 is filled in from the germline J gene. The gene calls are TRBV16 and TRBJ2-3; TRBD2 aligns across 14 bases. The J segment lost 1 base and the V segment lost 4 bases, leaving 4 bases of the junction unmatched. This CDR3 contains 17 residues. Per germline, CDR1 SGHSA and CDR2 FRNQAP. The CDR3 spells CASSSGLGGRGAETLYF. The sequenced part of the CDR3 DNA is TGTGCAAGCAGCTCGGGACTGGGGGGGCGCGGTGCAGAAACGCTGTAT.

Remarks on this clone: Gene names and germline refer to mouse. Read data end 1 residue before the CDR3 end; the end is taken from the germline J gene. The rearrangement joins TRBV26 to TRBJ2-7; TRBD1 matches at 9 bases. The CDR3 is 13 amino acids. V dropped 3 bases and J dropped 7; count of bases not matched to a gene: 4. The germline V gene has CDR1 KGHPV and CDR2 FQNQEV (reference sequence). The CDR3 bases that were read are TGTGCCAGCAGTCTACAGGGGGCGGGGGAACAGTAC. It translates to CASSLQGAGEQY. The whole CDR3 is CASSLQGAGEQYF.

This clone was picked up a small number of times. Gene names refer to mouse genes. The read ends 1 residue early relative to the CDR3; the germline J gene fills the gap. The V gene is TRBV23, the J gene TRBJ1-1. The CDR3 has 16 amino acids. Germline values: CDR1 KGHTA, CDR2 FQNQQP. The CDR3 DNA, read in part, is TGCTCCAGCAGTCAATCGTGGGGGGGTGCAAACACAGAAGTCTTC. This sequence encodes CSSSQSWGGANTEVF. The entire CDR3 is CSSSQSWGGANTEVFF. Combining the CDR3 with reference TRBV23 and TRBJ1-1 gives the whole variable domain DAAVTQKPRYLIKMKGQEAEMKCIPEKGHTAVFWYQQKQSKELKFLIYFQNQQPLDQIDMVKERFSAVCPSSSLCSLGIRTCEAEDSALYLCSSSQSWGGANTEVFFGKGTRLTVV.

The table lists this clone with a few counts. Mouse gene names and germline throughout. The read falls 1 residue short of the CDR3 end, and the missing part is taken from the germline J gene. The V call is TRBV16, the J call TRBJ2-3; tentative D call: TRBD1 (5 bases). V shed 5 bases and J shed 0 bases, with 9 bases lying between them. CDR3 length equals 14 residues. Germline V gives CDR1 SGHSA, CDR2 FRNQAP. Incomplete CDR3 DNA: TGTGCAAGCAGCAGACAGTCTAGTGCAGAAACGCTGTAT. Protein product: CASSRQSSAETLY. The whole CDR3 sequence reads CASSRQSSAETLYF.

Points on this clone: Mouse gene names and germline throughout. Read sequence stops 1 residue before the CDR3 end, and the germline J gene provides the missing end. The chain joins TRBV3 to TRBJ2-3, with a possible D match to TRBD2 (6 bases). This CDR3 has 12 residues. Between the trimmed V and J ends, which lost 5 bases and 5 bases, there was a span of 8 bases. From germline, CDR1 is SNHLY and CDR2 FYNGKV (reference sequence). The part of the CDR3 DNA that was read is TGTGCCAGCAGCCCACTGGGAGAAACGCTGTAT. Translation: CASSPLGETLY. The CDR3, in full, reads CASSPLGETLYF.

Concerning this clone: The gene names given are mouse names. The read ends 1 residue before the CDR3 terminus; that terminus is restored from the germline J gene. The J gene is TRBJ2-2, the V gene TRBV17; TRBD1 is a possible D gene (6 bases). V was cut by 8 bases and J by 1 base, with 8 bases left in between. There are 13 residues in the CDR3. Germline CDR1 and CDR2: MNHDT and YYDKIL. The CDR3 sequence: CASGDINTGQLYF. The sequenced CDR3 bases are TGTGCTAGCGGGGACATAAACACCGGGCAGCTCTAC.

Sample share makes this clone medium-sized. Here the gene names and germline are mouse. Incomplete CDR3 DNA: TGTGCCAGCAGCCCGACAGTACGGGGAAATACGCTCTAT. Translating it yields CASSPTVRGNTLY. The full-length CDR3 reads as CASSPTVRGNTLYF. The chain uses TRBV2 and TRBJ1-3; possibly TRBD1 for D (5 bases). The read is 1 residue too short to cover the CDR3 end, so that end is filled in from the germline J gene. The V end lost 4 bases, the J end lost 4 bases, and 11 bases lay between the germline ends. The CDR3 is made up of 14 amino acids. Looked up from germline, CDR1 is LGHNA and CDR2 is YSYQKL.

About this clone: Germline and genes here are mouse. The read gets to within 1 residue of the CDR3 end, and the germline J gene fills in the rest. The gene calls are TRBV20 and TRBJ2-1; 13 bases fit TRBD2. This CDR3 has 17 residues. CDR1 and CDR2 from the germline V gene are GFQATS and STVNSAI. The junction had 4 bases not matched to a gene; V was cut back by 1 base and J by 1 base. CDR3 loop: CGARVRDWGGNYAEQFF. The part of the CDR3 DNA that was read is TGTGGTGCTAGGGTCCGGGACTGGGGGGGGAACTATGCTGAGCAGTTC.

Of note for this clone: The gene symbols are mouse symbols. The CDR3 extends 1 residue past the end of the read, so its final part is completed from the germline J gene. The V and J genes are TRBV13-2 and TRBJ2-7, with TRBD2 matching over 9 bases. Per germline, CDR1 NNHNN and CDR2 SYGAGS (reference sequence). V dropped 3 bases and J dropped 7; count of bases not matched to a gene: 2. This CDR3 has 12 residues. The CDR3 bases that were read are TGTGCCAGCGGTGCTGGGGGGGGAGAACAGTAC. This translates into CASGAGGGEQY. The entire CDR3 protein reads CASGAGGGEQYF.

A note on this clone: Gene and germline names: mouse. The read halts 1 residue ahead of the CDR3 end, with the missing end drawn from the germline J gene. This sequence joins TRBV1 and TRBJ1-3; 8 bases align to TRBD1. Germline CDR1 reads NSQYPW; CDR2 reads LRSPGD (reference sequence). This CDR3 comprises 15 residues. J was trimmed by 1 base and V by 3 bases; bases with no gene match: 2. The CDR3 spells CTCSAQGASGNTLYF. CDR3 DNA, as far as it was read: TGCACCTGCAGTGCCCAGGGGGCCTCTGGAAATACGCTCTAT.

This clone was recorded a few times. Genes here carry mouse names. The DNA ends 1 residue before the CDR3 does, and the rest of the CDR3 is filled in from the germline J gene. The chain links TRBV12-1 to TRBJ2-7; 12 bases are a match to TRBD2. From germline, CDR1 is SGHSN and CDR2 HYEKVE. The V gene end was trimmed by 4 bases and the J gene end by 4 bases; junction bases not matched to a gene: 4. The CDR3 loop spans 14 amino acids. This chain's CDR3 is CASSPTGGAYEQYF. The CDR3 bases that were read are TGTGCCAGCTCCCCGACTGGGGGGGCTTATGAACAGTAC.

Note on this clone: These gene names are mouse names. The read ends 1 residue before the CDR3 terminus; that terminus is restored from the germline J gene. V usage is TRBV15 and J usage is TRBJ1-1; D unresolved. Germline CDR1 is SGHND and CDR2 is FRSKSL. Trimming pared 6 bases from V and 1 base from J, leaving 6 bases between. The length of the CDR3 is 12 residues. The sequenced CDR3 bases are TGTGCCAGCAGCTCAGGGAACACAGAAGTCTTC. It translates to CASSSGNTEVF. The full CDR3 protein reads CASSSGNTEVFF.

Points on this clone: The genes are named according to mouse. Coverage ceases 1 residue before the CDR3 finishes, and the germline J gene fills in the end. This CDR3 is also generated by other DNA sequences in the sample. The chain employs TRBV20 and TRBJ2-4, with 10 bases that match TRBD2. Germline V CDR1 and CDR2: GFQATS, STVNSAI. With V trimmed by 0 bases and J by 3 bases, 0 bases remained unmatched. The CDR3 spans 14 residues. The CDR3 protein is CGARDWGGQNTLYF. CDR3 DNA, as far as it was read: TGTGGTGCTAGGGACTGGGGGGGCCAAAACACCTTGTAC.

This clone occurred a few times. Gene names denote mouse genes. The CDR3: CASSPRDRGYNSPLYF. CDR3 bases read: TGTGCCAGCAGTCCCCGGGACAGGGGCTATAATTCGCCCCTCTAC. The chain is built from TRBV26 and TRBJ1-6; 10 bases match TRBD1. The CDR3 end falls 1 residue outside the read, so it is completed with the germline J gene. TRBJ1-6 is an ORF, and what it does is uncertain. Unmatched junction bases numbered 3, after V lost 4 bases and J lost 3 bases. Germline CDR1 reads KGHPV; CDR2 reads FQNQEV (reference sequence). The CDR3 loop spans 16 amino acids.